This TCR beta chain originates from a study of T cell responses to AZD1222 COVID-19 vaccine. General study points: Unmutated variant regions are reportedly the target of nearly half of TCRs that are spike-specific. At baseline, seropositivity was found in only a handful of AZD1222 recipients. Across spike, vaccine-associated CD4 TCRs were found, dominant at 160-218 and 743-854.

Remarks on this clone: What it binds is unknown.

Clones were read by immunoSEQ multiplex PCR, and TCRdb kept only the in-frame ones, dropping some. The table has 110,000 to 150,000 clones, roughly 88% seen once; the top ten hold around 8.6%. Trimming left V 0 bases short and J 5 bases short, with 8 bases between. The CDR3 totals 14 residues. The germline V gene encodes CDR1 SGDLS and CDR2 YYNGEE. The chain joins TRBV9 to TRBJ2-2; D is undetermined. Material: peripheral blood, obtained on day 0 of AZD1222 vaccination. The TCR sequence derives from an adult in good health. CDR3 nucleotides: TGTGCCAGCAGCGTAGAATCATTTACCGGGGAGCTGTTTTTT. Protein product: CASSVESFTGELFF.